This T cell receptor (beta chain) was profiled in a study of blood T cell repertoires in COVID-19. Whole-study context: Samples taken during acute and convalescent COVID-19 were collected in the United States, Italy and Spain.

The protocol was immunoSEQ multiplex PCR, while the TCRdb copy is restricted to in-frame clones and leaves out a portion. This table holds 150,000 to 200,000 clones, about 86% found once. Trimming pared 1 base from V and 6 bases from J, leaving 16 bases between. Per the germline V gene, CDR1 is SGHDT and CDR2 is YYEEEE. The length of the CDR3 is 16 residues. Sequencing used peripheral blood. The gene calls are TRBV5-6 and TRBJ2-2, with D possibly TRBD1 on 5 matching bases. The receptor's source is a woman aged 60-75 years with COVID-19, enrolled during active disease. CDR3 in DNA: TGTGCCAGCAGCTTGTTTTTGGGGCGAGGCGCCGGGGAGCTGTTTTTT. Its translation is CASSLFLGRGAGELFF.